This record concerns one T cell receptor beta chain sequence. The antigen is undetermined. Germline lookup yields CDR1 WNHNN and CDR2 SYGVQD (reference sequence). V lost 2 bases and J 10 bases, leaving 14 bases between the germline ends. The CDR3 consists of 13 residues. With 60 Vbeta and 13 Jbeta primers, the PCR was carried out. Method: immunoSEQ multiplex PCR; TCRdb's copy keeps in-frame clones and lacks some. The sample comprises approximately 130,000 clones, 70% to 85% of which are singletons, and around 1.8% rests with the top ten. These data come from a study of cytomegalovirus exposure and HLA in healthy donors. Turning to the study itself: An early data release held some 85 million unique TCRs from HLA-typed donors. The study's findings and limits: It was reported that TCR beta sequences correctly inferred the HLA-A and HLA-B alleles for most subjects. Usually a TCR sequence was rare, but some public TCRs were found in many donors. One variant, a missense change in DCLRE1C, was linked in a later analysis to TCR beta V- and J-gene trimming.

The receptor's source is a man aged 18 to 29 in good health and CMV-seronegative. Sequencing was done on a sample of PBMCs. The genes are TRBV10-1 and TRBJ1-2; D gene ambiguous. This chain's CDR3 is CASSEGGKSNYTF. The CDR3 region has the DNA TGCGCCAGCAGTGAGGGAGGCAAATCTAACTACACCTTC.